Sequencing of this TCR beta chain was carried out in a study of patients and donors after allogeneic stem cell transplantation. TCRdb called the RT-PCR reads again in MiXCR, with one record for every CDR3 protein. The repertoire holds about 410,000 distinct CDR3 sequences, with 15% to 20% as singletons. The V gene lost 7 bases and the J gene lost 1 base, with 16 bases spanning the gap. The CDR3 loop spans 14 amino acids. CDR1 and CDR2 (germline): DFQATT, SNEGSKA (reference sequence). The specimen sequenced was blood, either unsorted or a sorted T cell fraction (not recorded which). The origin of this receptor is a human donor who was either an allogeneic HSCT recipient or a stem cell or donor lymphocyte infusion donor (not recorded which). It is not recorded whose cells these are; they may come from a transplant donor. V usage is TRBV20-1 and J usage is TRBJ1-1; no definite D call. For the CDR3, the DNA is TGCAGTGTTCCCGAGTTAGGGAAGAACACTGAAGCTTTCTTT. It specifies CSVPELGKNTEAFF.